This entry lists 6 T cell receptor beta chains sequenced from one sample in a study of T cell repertoires in cytomegalovirus infection. TCRdb recomputed calls from the reads with MiXCR, one row per CDR3 protein. Counted here are 180,000 or so distinct CDR3 sequences, about 18% occurring once; the ten biggest clones make up 20% to 25%. The sample was CD8+ T cells from PBMCs. The origin of the receptors is a human donor in good health (CMV status not recorded). Some clones in this sample may be carry-over from other donors' samples.

J is TRBJ2-7 and V is TRBV20-1; TRBD1 matches at 10 bases. CDR1 and CDR2 from the germline V gene are DFQATT and SNEGSKA (reference sequence). The CDR3 totals 16 residues. With V trimmed by 4 bases and J by 2 bases, 11 bases remained unmatched. CDR3 amino acids: CSAIESGTGDTYEQYF. CDR3 DNA sequence: TGCAGTGCTATAGAAAGCGGGACAGGGGATACCTACGAGCAGTACTTC.

This clonotype occurred a few times. V is TRBV7-9 and J is TRBJ2-4; TRBD2 matches 7 bases. CDR1 SEHNR and CDR2 FQNEAQ come from the germline V gene (reference sequence). The CDR3 covers 18 residues. V trimming: 3 bases; J trimming: 3 bases; junction bases outside the gene matches: 14. The CDR3 DNA reads TGTGCCAGCAGCTTGGGACTCGAATCTACGGGAGGCAAAAACATTCAGTACTTC. It is translated as CASSLGLESTGGKNIQYF. Full variable domain (remainder filled in from reference TRBV7-9 and TRBJ2-4): DTGVSQNPRHKITKRGQNVTFRCDPISEHNRLYWYRQTLGQGPEFLTYFQNEAQLEKSRLLSDRFSAERPKGSFSTLEIQRTEQGDSAMYLCASSLGLESTGGKNIQYFGAGTRLSVL.

The chain couples TRBV2 to TRBJ1-1, with D uncertain. CDR1 is SNHLY and CDR2 is FYNNEI in the germline V gene. The CDR3 contains 14 residues. Trimming removed 0 bases at V and 4 bases at J, with 9 bases between. The CDR3, as DNA: TGTGCCAGCAGTGAAGCGACGGGGTTCACTGAAGCTTTCTTT. Protein product: CASSEATGFTEAFF.

This chain connects TRBV7-8 to TRBJ2-2; TRBD2 aligns across 14 bases. Germline values: CDR1 SGHVS, CDR2 FQNEAQ. The CDR3 contains 19 residues. V shed 4 bases and J 5 bases; nucleotides not matched to a gene: 12. In DNA, the CDR3 is TGTGCCAGCAGCTCGAGGGGACTAGCGGGGGCTTTAGGGACCGGGGAGCTGTTTTTT. It encodes CASSSRGLAGALGTGELFF.

This clonotype has a handful of counts. The chain carries TRBV7-3 and TRBJ2-1; TRBD2 matches at 9 bases. Trimming cost V 6 bases and J 8 bases; bases outside gene matches: 8. The CDR3 consists of 14 residues. Germline-derived CDR1 and CDR2 are SGHTA and FQGTGA. The CDR3 region is CASSPSGDVDEQFF. CDR3 nucleotide sequence: TGTGCCAGCAGTCCTAGCGGGGACGTGGATGAGCAGTTCTTC.

V is TRBV28 and J is TRBJ1-4; D uncertain. CDR3 size: 16 residues. CDR1 MDHEN and CDR2 SYDVKM come from the germline V gene. V gave up 3 bases and J gave up 7 bases, with 18 bases separating them. The CDR3 DNA reads TGTGCCAGCAGTTTCAGTAGGAATGTTGGGGTTGAAAAACTGTTTTTT. Residues: CASSFSRNVGVEKLFF.